This is a list of T cell receptor beta chains from one sample in a study of human T cells and chemical hapten exposure. TCRdb processed the RACE reads anew with MiXCR; each CDR3 protein has one entry. The data contain 80,000 to 100,000 distinct CDR3 sequences, over 6% of them seen just once; the ten biggest clones take up about 1.4%. Sequences were derived from whole blood, sampled in connection with sensitization to the hapten diphenylcyclopropenone (DPC). These receptors all come from a woman in her thirties with alopecia areata. Some clones in this sample may be carry-over from other donors' samples. The CDR3 runs from the conserved cysteine through the conserved F or W. Each record gives: D gene, V gene, CDR3 length, clone size, J gene, CDR3 protein, CDR3 DNA. D genes are given only for firm matches. Clone size is shown for a subset of rows, as once, few, many or a class of expanded clone.

d_call: TRBD2
v_call: TRBV28
cdr3_length: 12
clone_size: many
j_call: TRBJ2-1
cdr3_aa: CASSGTIREQFF
cdr3_nt: TGTGCCAGCAGTGGGACTATCCGTGAGCAGTTCTTC

d_call: -
v_call: TRBV20-1
cdr3_length: 11
clone_size: many
j_call: TRBJ2-3
cdr3_aa: CSAPSSDTQYF
cdr3_nt: TGCAGTGCGCCGTCCTCTGATACGCAGTATTTT

d_call: -
v_call: TRBV10-3
cdr3_length: 13
clone_size: many
j_call: TRBJ1-1
cdr3_aa: CAISDSSGAEAFF
cdr3_nt: TGTGCCATCAGTGATTCTTCTGGCGCTGAAGCTTTCTTT

d_call: -
v_call: TRBV5-1
cdr3_length: 15
clone_size: -
j_call: TRBJ1-1
cdr3_aa: CASSYAGSGDTEAFF
cdr3_nt: TGCGCCAGCAGCTATGCAGGGAGTGGGGACACTGAAGCTTTCTTT

d_call: -
v_call: TRBV2
cdr3_length: 15
clone_size: -
j_call: TRBJ2-1
cdr3_aa: CASSARQGPYNEQFF
cdr3_nt: TGTGCCAGCAGTGCGCGGCAGGGCCCCTACAATGAGCAGTTCTTC

d_call: -
v_call: TRBV7-9
cdr3_length: 16
clone_size: many
j_call: TRBJ2-7
cdr3_aa: CASSLRQGGGAYEQYF
cdr3_nt: TGTGCCAGCAGCCTCAGGCAGGGCGGCGGCGCCTACGAGCAGTACTTC

d_call: -
v_call: TRBV29-1
cdr3_length: 12
clone_size: few
j_call: TRBJ2-2
cdr3_aa: CSVEAYTGELFF
cdr3_nt: TGCAGCGTTGAAGCCTACACCGGGGAGCTGTTTTTT

d_call: TRBD1
v_call: TRBV5-1
cdr3_length: 14
clone_size: many
j_call: TRBJ2-3
cdr3_aa: CASRPQGATDTQYF
cdr3_nt: TGCGCCAGCAGGCCACAGGGGGCCACAGATACGCAGTATTTT

d_call: -
v_call: TRBV29-1
cdr3_length: 15
clone_size: many
j_call: TRBJ2-2
cdr3_aa: CSVEDYRVGTGELFF
cdr3_nt: TGCAGCGTTGAAGATTACAGGGTGGGAACCGGGGAGCTGTTTTTT

d_call: -
v_call: TRBV11-2
cdr3_length: 12
clone_size: -
j_call: TRBJ1-4
cdr3_aa: CASPRGNEKLFF
cdr3_nt: TGTGCCAGCCCCAGGGGTAATGAAAAACTGTTTTTT

d_call: -
v_call: TRBV2
cdr3_length: 16
clone_size: few
j_call: TRBJ2-3
cdr3_aa: CASSDQMWGVTDTQYF
cdr3_nt: TGTGCCAGCAGTGATCAAATGTGGGGAGTCACAGATACGCAGTATTTT

d_call: -
v_call: TRBV7-8
cdr3_length: 14
clone_size: many
j_call: TRBJ2-7
cdr3_aa: CASSLEGPHYEQYF
cdr3_nt: TGTGCCAGCAGCTTAGAGGGACCGCACTACGAGCAGTACTTC

d_call: -
v_call: TRBV6-5
cdr3_length: 15
clone_size: many
j_call: TRBJ2-7
cdr3_aa: CASSYSGGGHYEQYF
cdr3_nt: TGTGCCAGCAGTTACTCAGGGGGAGGACACTACGAGCAGTACTTC

d_call: -
v_call: TRBV5-1
cdr3_length: 14
clone_size: -
j_call: TRBJ1-1
cdr3_aa: CASSLENAPTEAFF
cdr3_nt: TGCGCCAGCAGCTTGGAGAACGCCCCCACTGAAGCTTTCTTT

d_call: -
v_call: TRBV3-1
cdr3_length: 16
clone_size: few
j_call: TRBJ2-1
cdr3_aa: CASSQVPPPTYNEQFF
cdr3_nt: TGTGCCAGCAGCCAAGTTCCTCCTCCGACTTACAATGAGCAGTTCTTC

d_call: -
v_call: TRBV6-6
cdr3_length: 11
clone_size: many
j_call: TRBJ1-3
cdr3_aa: CASSRGNTIYF
cdr3_nt: TGTGCCAGCAGTCGTGGAAACACCATATATTTT

d_call: TRBD2
v_call: TRBV10-3
cdr3_length: 16
clone_size: -
j_call: TRBJ2-5
cdr3_aa: CAISEGLAGGQETQYF
cdr3_nt: TGTGCCATCAGTGAGGGACTAGCGGGGGGCCAAGAGACCCAGTACTTC

d_call: -
v_call: TRBV7-2
cdr3_length: 12
clone_size: many
j_call: TRBJ1-1
cdr3_aa: CASSLVAPEAFF
cdr3_nt: TGTGCCAGCAGCTTAGTGGCTCCTGAAGCTTTCTTT

d_call: TRBD1
v_call: TRBV27
cdr3_length: 18
clone_size: many
j_call: TRBJ1-6
cdr3_aa: CASSLRSQLGQGNSPLHF
cdr3_nt: TGTGCCAGCAGTTTAAGAAGCCAATTGGGACAGGGGAATTCACCCCTCCACTTT

d_call: TRBD2
v_call: TRBV12-3/TRBV12-4
cdr3_length: 19
clone_size: few
j_call: TRBJ2-3
cdr3_aa: CASSLGTSGGGTSTDTQYF
cdr3_nt: TGTGCCAGCAGTTTAGGGACTAGCGGGGGGGGAACTAGCACAGATACGCAGTATTTT